These T cell receptor beta chains were read from a single sample in a study. TCRdb recomputed calls from the 5' RACE reads with MiXCR, one row per CDR3 protein. The sample lists approximately 5,000 distinct CDR3 sequences, around 34% seen once, with around 5.5% in the top ten. The sequencing input was naive CD4+ T cells sorted from a lymph node. The receptors originated from a female donor with breast cancer. CDR3s include the opening cysteine and the closing phenylalanine or tryptophan. D genes are given only for firm matches. Expanded clones are given a class, and other clones once, few, many or no size at all.

clone_size,cdr3_length,j_call,d_call,v_call,cdr3_aa,cdr3_nt
medium-sized,16,TRBJ1-5,NA,TRBV20-1,CSARDSPGRGNQPQHF,TGCAGTGCTAGAGATTCCCCAGGGCGAGGCAATCAGCCCCAGCATTTT
NA,16,TRBJ2-1,TRBD2,TRBV3-1,CASSHLASGAYNEQFF,TGCGCCAGCAGCCACCTGGCTAGCGGAGCCTACAATGAGCAGTTCTTC
NA,13,TRBJ2-5,NA,TRBV29-1,CSVEASFQETQYF,TGCAGCGTTGAGGCCAGCTTCCAAGAGACCCAGTACTTC
medium-sized,11,TRBJ1-5,NA,TRBV28,CASSGGQPQHF,TGTGCCAGCAGCGGGGGACAGCCCCAGCATTTT
NA,13,TRBJ2-7,NA,TRBV18,CASSPDTIYEQYF,TGTGCCAGCTCACCCGATACGATTTACGAGCAGTACTTC
NA,16,TRBJ1-4,NA,TRBV7-8,CASSHSRTRINEKLFF,TGTGCCAGCAGCCACTCCAGGACGCGGATAAATGAAAAACTGTTTTTT
NA,16,TRBJ2-1,TRBD2,TRBV20-1,CSARPWTSGDYNEQFF,TGCAGTGCTAGACCCTGGACTAGCGGGGACTACAATGAGCAGTTCTTC
NA,10,TRBJ1-1,NA,TRBV29-1,CGVTTGEAFF,TGCGGCGTGACCACTGGGGAAGCTTTCTTT
NA,14,TRBJ2-3,NA,TRBV2,CASSARVGADTQYF,TGTGCCAGCAGTGCGAGGGTCGGCGCAGATACGCAGTATTTT
few,14,TRBJ1-2,NA,TRBV20-1,CSARTEEANYGHTF,TGCAGTGCTAGGACAGAGGAAGCTAACTATGGCCACACCTTC
few,13,TRBJ2-1,NA,TRBV7-2,CASSLSVRDEQFF,TGTGCCAGCAGCTTAAGTGTTAGGGATGAGCAGTTCTTC
NA,12,TRBJ2-5,NA,TRBV10-2,CASDPEGETQYF,TGCGCCAGCGACCCAGAAGGAGAGACCCAGTACTTC
few,15,TRBJ1-1,NA,TRBV4-1,CASRGVGRLNTEAFF,TGCGCCAGCAGGGGGGTGGGGCGGCTGAACACTGAAGCTTTCTTT
few,13,TRBJ2-2,NA,TRBV5-1,CASSQKGTGELFF,TGCGCCAGCAGCCAAAAGGGGACCGGGGAGCTGTTTTTT
NA,14,TRBJ1-1,NA,TRBV20-1,CSARDGRPNTEAFF,TGCAGTGCTAGAGATGGGCGGCCGAACACTGAAGCTTTCTTT
NA,12,TRBJ2-7,NA,TRBV14,CASSQAAYEQYF,TGTGCCAGCAGCCAAGCGGCCTACGAGCAGTACTTC
NA,18,TRBJ2-6,TRBD1,TRBV7-2,CASTLQKGQPSGANVLTF,TGTGCCAGCACCCTGCAGAAGGGACAGCCCTCTGGGGCCAACGTCCTGACTTTC
NA,14,TRBJ2-5,NA,TRBV3-1,CASSPDFGQETQYF,TGTGCCAGCAGCCCGGACTTTGGGCAAGAGACCCAGTACTTC
NA,18,TRBJ2-7,NA,TRBV7-5,CISVPEAHRRAILLEQYF,NA
once,14,TRBJ1-2,NA,TRBV6-2/TRBV6-3,CASSPLDGPGGYTF,TGTGCCAGCAGTCCCCTGGACGGGCCGGGTGGCTACACCTTC
medium-sized,12,TRBJ1-1,NA,TRBV4-1,CASSFMNTEAFF,TGCGCCAGCAGCTTTATGAACACTGAAGCTTTCTTT
NA,11,TRBJ2-7,TRBD2,TRBV30,CARGGAYEQYF,TGTGCCCGGGGGGGGGCCTACGAGCAGTACTTC
medium-sized,17,TRBJ2-5,TRBD1,TRBV7-2,CASSSSPGTGVAETQYF,TGTGCCAGCAGCTCCTCCCCAGGGACAGGGGTCGCAGAGACCCAGTACTTC
medium-sized,13,TRBJ2-3,TRBD2,TRBV7-3,CASSTNGVAGLYF,TGTGCCAGCAGCACCAACGGGGTAGCGGGGCTGTATTTT
NA,14,TRBJ1-2,NA,TRBV20-1,CSARHPSGAQGYTF,TGCAGTGCTAGACACCCGTCAGGGGCGCAGGGCTACACCTTC
medium-sized,15,TRBJ1-1,NA,TRBV6-6,CASSYSMRRLTEAFF,TGTGCCAGCAGTTACTCGATGCGGCGGCTCACTGAAGCTTTCTTT
medium-sized,13,TRBJ2-5,NA,TRBV25-1,CASSNRDQETQYF,TGTGCCAGTTCCAACAGGGACCAAGAGACCCAGTACTTC
few,14,TRBJ2-3,NA,TRBV6-5,CASSRLQLADTQYF,TGTGCCAGCAGTCGCTTACAGTTGGCAGATACGCAGTATTTT
medium-sized,15,TRBJ2-7,TRBD2,TRBV12-3/TRBV12-4,CASSTVAGGNYEQYF,TGTGCCAGCAGCACAGTGGCGGGGGGGAACTACGAGCAGTACTTC
NA,16,TRBJ2-1,NA,TRBV20-1,CSARDFRGLGDNEQFF,TGCAGTGCTAGAGATTTTCGGGGACTGGGAGACAATGAGCAGTTCTTC
few,14,TRBJ1-4,NA,TRBV12-3/TRBV12-4,CASLLTGTNEKLFF,TGTGCCAGTCTTTTAACCGGAACTAATGAAAAACTGTTTTTT
NA,14,TRBJ1-4,NA,TRBV12-3/TRBV12-4,CASSLQAVDEKLFF,TGTGCCAGCAGTTTACAGGCCGTGGATGAAAAACTGTTTTTT
medium-sized,16,TRBJ1-6,NA,TRBV10-2,CASSVAGSSYNSPLHF,TGCGCCAGCAGTGTGGCAGGAAGCTCCTATAATTCACCCCTCCACTTT
large,12,TRBJ1-1,NA,TRBV7-3,CASSSQNTEAFF,TGTGCCAGCAGCTCCCAGAACACTGAAGCTTTCTTT
few,15,TRBJ1-2,NA,TRBV4-1,CASSQDFSPNYGYTF,TGCGCCAGCAGCCAAGATTTCAGCCCTAACTATGGCTACACCTTC
medium-sized,15,TRBJ2-2,TRBD1,TRBV20-1,CSAGRQGRLGGELFF,TGCAGTGCTGGGAGACAGGGCCGGCTTGGTGGGGAGCTGTTTTTT
medium-sized,15,TRBJ2-5,NA,TRBV15,CATSPELAQGETQYF,TGTGCCACCAGCCCTGAACTCGCCCAGGGGGAGACCCAGTACTTC
few,18,TRBJ2-2,TRBD2,TRBV4-2,CASSQDPLAGGRTGELFF,TGTGCCAGCAGCCAAGATCCCCTAGCGGGGGGGCGCACCGGGGAGCTGTTTTTT
medium-sized,15,TRBJ2-5,NA,TRBV7-3,CASSLTGTVQETQYF,TGTGCCAGCAGCTTAACAGGGACGGTGCAAGAGACCCAGTACTTC
medium-sized,16,TRBJ2-2,TRBD2,TRBV6-6,CASKRLAGPNTGELFF,TGTGCCAGCAAACGACTAGCGGGACCGAACACCGGGGAGCTGTTTTTT
NA,13,TRBJ1-1,TRBD1,TRBV3-1,CASSHQGETEAFF,TGTGCCAGCAGCCATCAGGGGGAAACTGAAGCTTTCTTT
few,14,TRBJ2-7,TRBD1,TRBV20-1,CSADPTGRTYEQYF,TGCAGTGCTGATCCGACAGGGCGAACTTACGAGCAGTACTTC